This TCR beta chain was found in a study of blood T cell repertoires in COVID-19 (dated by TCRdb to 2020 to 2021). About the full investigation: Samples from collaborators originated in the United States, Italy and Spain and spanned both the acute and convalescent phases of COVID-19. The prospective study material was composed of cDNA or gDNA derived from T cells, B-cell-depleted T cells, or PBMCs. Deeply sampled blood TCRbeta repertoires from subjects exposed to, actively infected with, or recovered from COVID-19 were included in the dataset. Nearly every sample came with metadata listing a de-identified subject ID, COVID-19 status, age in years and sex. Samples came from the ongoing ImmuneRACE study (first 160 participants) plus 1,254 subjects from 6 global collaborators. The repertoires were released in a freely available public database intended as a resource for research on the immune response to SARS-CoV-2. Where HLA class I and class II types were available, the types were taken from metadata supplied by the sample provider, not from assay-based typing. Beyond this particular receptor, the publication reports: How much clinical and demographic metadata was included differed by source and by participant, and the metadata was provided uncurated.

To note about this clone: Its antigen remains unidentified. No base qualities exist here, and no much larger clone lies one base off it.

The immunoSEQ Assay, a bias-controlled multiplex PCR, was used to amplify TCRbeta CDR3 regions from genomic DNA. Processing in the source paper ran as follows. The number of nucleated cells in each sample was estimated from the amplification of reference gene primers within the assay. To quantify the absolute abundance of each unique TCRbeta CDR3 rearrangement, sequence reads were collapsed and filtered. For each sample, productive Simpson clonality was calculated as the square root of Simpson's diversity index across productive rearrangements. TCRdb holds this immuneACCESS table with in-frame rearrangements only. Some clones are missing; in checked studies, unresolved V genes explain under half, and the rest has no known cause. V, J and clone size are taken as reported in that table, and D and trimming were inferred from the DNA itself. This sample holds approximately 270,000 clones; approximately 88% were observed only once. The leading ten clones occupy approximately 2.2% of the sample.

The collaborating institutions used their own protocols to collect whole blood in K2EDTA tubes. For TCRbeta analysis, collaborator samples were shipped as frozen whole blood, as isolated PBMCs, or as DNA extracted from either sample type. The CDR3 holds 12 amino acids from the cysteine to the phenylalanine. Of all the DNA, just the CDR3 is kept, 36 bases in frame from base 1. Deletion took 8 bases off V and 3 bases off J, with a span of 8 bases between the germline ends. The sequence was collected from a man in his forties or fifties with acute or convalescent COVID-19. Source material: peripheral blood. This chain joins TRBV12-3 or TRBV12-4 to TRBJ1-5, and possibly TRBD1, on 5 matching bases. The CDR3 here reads CASLRDNQPQHF. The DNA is TGTGCCAGCCTCAGGGACAATCAGCCCCAGCATTTT.